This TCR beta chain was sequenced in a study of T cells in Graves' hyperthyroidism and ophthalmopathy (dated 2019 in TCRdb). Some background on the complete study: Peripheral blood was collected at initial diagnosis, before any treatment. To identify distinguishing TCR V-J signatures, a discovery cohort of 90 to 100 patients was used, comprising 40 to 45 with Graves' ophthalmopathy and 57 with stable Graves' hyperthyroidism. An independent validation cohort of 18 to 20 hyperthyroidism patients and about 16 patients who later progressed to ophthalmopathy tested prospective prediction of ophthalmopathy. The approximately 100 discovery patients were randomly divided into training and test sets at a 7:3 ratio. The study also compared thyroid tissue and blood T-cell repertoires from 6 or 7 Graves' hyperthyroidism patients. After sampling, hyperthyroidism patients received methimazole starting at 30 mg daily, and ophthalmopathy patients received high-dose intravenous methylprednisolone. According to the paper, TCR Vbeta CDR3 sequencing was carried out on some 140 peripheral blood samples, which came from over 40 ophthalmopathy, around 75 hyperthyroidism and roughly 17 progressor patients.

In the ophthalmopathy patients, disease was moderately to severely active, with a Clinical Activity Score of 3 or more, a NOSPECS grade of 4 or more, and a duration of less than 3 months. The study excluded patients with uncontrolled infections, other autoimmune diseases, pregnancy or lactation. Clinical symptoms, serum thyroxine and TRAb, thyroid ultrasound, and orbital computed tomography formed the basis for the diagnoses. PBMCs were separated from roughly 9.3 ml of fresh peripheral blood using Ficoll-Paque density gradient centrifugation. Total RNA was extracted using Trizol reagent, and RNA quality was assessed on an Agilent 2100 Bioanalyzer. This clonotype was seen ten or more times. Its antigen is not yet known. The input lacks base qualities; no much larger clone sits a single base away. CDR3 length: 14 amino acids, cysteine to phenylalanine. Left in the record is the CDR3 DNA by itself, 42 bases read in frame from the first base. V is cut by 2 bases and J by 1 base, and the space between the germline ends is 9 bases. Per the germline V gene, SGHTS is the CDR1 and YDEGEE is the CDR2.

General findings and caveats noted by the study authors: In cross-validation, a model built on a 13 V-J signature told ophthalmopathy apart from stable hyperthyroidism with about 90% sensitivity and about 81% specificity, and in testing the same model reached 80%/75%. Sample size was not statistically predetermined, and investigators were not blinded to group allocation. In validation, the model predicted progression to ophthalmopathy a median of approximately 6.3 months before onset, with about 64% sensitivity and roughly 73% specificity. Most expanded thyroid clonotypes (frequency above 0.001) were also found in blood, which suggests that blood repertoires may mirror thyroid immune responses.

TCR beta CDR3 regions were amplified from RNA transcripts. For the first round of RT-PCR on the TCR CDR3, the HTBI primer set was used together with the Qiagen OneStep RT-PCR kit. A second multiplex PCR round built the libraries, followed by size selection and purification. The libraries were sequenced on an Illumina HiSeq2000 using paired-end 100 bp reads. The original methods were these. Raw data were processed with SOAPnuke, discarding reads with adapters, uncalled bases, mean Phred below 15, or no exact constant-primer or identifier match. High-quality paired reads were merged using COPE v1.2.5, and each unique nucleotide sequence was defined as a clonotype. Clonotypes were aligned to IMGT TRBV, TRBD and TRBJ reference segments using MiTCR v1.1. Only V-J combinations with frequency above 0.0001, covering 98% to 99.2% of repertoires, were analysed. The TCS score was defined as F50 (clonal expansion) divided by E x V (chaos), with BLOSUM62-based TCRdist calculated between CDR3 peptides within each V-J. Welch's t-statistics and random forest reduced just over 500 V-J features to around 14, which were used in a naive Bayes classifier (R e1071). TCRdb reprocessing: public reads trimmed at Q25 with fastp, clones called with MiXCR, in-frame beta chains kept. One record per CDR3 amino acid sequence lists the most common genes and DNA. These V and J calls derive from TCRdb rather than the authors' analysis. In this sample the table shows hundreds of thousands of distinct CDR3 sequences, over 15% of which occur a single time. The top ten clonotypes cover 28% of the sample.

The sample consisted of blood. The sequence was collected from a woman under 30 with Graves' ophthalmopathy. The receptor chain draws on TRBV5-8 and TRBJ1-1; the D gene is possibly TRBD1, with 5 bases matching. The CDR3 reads CASSFKDRNTEAFF. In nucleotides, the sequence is TGTGCCAGCAGCTTTAAAGACAGGAACACTGAAGCTTTCTTT.